The 27 T cell receptor beta chains reported below all come from one sample, sequenced in a study of beta chain features in type 1 diabetes. Reverse transcribing all isolated RNA meant expressed TCRB transcripts were sequenced. Sequencing was performed with immunoSEQ multiplex PCR; in TCRdb, only in-frame clones are kept and a portion is missing. In the table there are under 450,000 clones, about 15% of which are singletons. Sequenced: naive CD4+ T cells from blood. The receptor source for this set is a man younger than 45 in good health.

This clone was seen a handful of times. V usage is TRBV30 and J usage is TRBJ2-1, with 14 positions matching TRBD2. Germline V lookup: CDR1 GTSNPN, CDR2 SVGIG (reference sequence). After removal of 2 bases from V and 0 bases from J, the junction contained 6 bases not matched to a gene. The CDR3 consists of 18 residues. The CDR3 DNA reads TGTGCCTGGAGTACCGGGACTAGCGGGAGCAGCTCCTACAATGAGCAGTTCTTC. Translating it yields CAWSTGTSGSSSYNEQFF.

The sample holds a few counts of this clone. The chain joins TRBV28 to TRBJ1-2; the D is unclear. The V end lost 5 bases, the J end lost 5 bases, and 9 bases lay between the germline ends. This CDR3 region has 12 residues. Looked up from germline, CDR1 is MDHEN and CDR2 is SYDVKM. Here the CDR3 reads CASSPGRYGYTF. CDR3 coding DNA: TGTGCCAGCAGTCCAGGACGGTATGGCTACACCTTC.

This clone was counted only a few times. V usage is TRBV5-4 and J usage is TRBJ1-4; 8 bases agree with TRBD1. The germline V gene has CDR1 SGHNT and CDR2 YYREEE (reference sequence). The CDR3 contains 14 residues. The V gene end was trimmed by 2 bases and the J gene end by 8 bases; junction bases not matched to a gene: 5. This chain's CDR3 is CASSLQGVGEKLFF. CDR3 in DNA: TGTGCCAGCAGCTTACAGGGGGTGGGCGAAAAACTGTTTTTT.

The CDR3 reads CASSLSGLGGYTF. CDR3 coding DNA: TGCGCCAGCAGCTTGTCGGGTTTGGGTGGCTACACCTTC. The V and J genes are TRBV5-1 and TRBJ1-2; D not resolved. Germline V gene lookup returns CDR1 SGHRS and CDR2 YFSETQ. The CDR3 sequence is 13 residues long. The V and J ends lost 1 base and 7 bases respectively, with 11 bases between them.

This rearrangement joins TRBV21-1 to TRBJ2-3; the table's D call, TRBD1, was not checked against the DNA. TRBV21-1 is annotated as a pseudogene. CDR3 length: 18 amino acids. The CDR3 DNA reads TGTGCCAGCAGCAAAAAGGGTGGACAGGGCGGTCATGCAGATACGCAGTATTTT. As protein: CASSKKGGQGGHADTQYF.

The genes are TRBV7-6 and TRBJ2-5; TRBD1 or TRBD2 may be the D gene (5 bases each). Trimming shortened V by 5 bases and J by 4 bases, and 14 bases separated the two germline ends. The germline CDR1 and CDR2 sequences are SGHVS and FNYEAQ. This CDR3 has 14 amino acids. CDR3 in DNA: TGTGCCAGCAGCAGTTTGGGGGTAGTAGAGACCCAGTACTTC. Translation: CASSSLGVVETQYF.

This clone was seen a handful of times. V gene TRBV5-1 combines with J gene TRBJ2-5; TRBD2 agrees at 8 bases. Germline CDR1 and CDR2: SGHRS and YFSETQ. The CDR3 runs to 13 residues. Unmatched junction bases numbered 2, after V lost 4 bases and J lost 3 bases. The DNA of the CDR3 is TGCGCCAGCAGCGGGACTAGTAAAGAGACCCAGTACTTC. Its protein is CASSGTSKETQYF.

The V gene is TRBV9, the J gene TRBJ1-4; 8 bases are a match to TRBD1. V shed 3 bases and J 5 bases; nucleotides not matched to a gene: 0. Per the germline V gene, CDR1 is SGDLS and CDR2 is YYNGEE. The CDR3 is 13 residues long. CDR3 coding DNA: TGTGCCAGCAGCGGGACAGGGAATGAAAAACTGTTTTTT. This codes for CASSGTGNEKLFF. Drawing the rest from reference TRBV9 and TRBJ1-4, the complete variable domain is DSGVTQTPKHLITATGQRVTLRCSPRSGDLSVYWYQQSLDQGLQFLIQYYNGEERAKGNILERFSAQQFPDLHSELNLSSLELGDSALYFCASSGTGNEKLFFGSGTQLSVL.

A note on this clone: Other nucleotide sequences from this sample produce the same CDR3. The genes are TRBV15 and TRBJ2-7; D may be TRBD1 or TRBD2 (5 bases each). Germline V gives CDR1 LNHNV, CDR2 YYDKDF (reference sequence). V lost 0 bases and J 2 bases, leaving 8 bases between the germline ends. The CDR3 has 14 residues. DNA for the CDR3: TGTGCCACCAGCAGAGATCGGGGCCCCTACGAGCAGTACTTC. Translating gives CATSRDRGPYEQYF.

In this sample, this clone turned up a few times. The J gene is TRBJ2-1, the V gene TRBV2; 9 positions match TRBD1. Losses at the gene ends were 4 bases for V and 7 bases for J; bases not matched to a gene: 11. The CDR3 is made up of 16 amino acids. The germline V gene encodes CDR1 SNHLY and CDR2 FYNNEI. The CDR3 protein is CASSVYGTGIGNEQFF. CDR3 DNA sequence: TGTGCCAGCAGTGTGTATGGGACAGGGATAGGAAATGAGCAGTTCTTC.

This clone was picked up a small number of times. An end of the junction does not agree with germline; a read error may underlie this. The rearrangement uses TRBV6-5 and TRBJ1-2; D unclear. The CDR3 contains 14 residues. The germline V gene has CDR1 MNHEY and CDR2 SVGAGI. CDR3 in DNA: TGTGCCAGCAGTTACTCGGGCAGGAGTTATGACTACACCTTC. It codes for CASSYSGRSYDYTF.

The chain combines TRBV9 with TRBJ1-2, with a weak D call TRBD1 (5 bases). Trimming took 0 bases from V and 5 from J, leaving 11 bases between them. Germline assignment: CDR1 SGDLS and CDR2 YYNGEE. The CDR3 runs 14 residues. CDR3 coding DNA: TGTGCCAGCAGCGTAGCAGGGCTCGGTTATGGCTACACCTTC. It specifies CASSVAGLGYGYTF.

This clone has a handful of counts. The rearrangement uses TRBV15 and TRBJ1-4, with D possibly being TRBD1 (5 bases). Trimming left V 0 bases short and J 3 bases short, with 14 bases between. Germline CDR1 is LNHNV and CDR2 is YYDKDF (reference sequence). The CDR3 extends over 17 amino acids. In nucleotides, the CDR3 is TGTGCCACCAGCAGAGACGGACCAGGGTTCCCTAATGAAAAACTGTTTTTT. The encoded protein is CATSRDGPGFPNEKLFF.

This clone was observed a few times. V gene TRBV7-3 combines with J gene TRBJ2-5; D not certain. V lost 2 bases and J 0 bases, leaving 4 bases between the germline ends. Germline CDR1 SGHTA, CDR2 FQGTGA. The CDR3 extends over 13 amino acids. The CDR3: CASSLSNQETQYF. The CDR3 DNA reads TGTGCCAGCAGCTTATCCAACCAAGAGACCCAGTACTTC.

This clone appeared a few times. Other DNA sequences in the sample encode the same CDR3. The chain combines TRBV30 with TRBJ2-5; D possibly matches TRBD1 or TRBD2 (5 bases each). The V end lost 3 bases, the J end lost 2 bases, and 7 bases lay between the germline ends. Germline V lookup: CDR1 GTSNPN, CDR2 SVGIG (reference sequence). This CDR3 has 12 residues. As DNA, the CDR3 is TGTGCCTGGAGGAGGGGACAAGAGACCCAGTACTTC. Translating gives CAWRRGQETQYF.

The chain joins TRBV7-2 to TRBJ2-3, with TRBD2 identical over 12 bases. Germline CDR1 reads SGHTA; CDR2 reads FQGNSA. The CDR3 covers 18 residues. V lost 0 bases and J lost 2; bases outside the gene matches: 6. In DNA, the CDR3 is TGTGCCAGCAGCTTAGCCACACTAGCGGGGGGACCCACAGATACGCAGTATTTT. It encodes CASSLATLAGGPTDTQYF.

The table lists this clone with a few counts. This chain connects TRBV7-9 to TRBJ2-5; 7 bases are a match to TRBD1. This CDR3 region has 15 residues. Germline V lookup: CDR1 SEHNR, CDR2 FQNEAQ (reference sequence). V gave up 5 bases and J gave up 1 base; unmatched junction bases: 7. This chain's CDR3 is CASSLGTAPQETQYF. The CDR3 DNA follows: TGTGCCAGCAGCCTCGGGACAGCACCCCAAGAGACCCAGTACTTC.

This clone was seen just once. This sequence joins TRBV25-1 and TRBJ1-1; D not resolved. CDR1 MGHDK and CDR2 SYGVNS come from the germline V gene. The CDR3 is 14 residues long. Trimming took off 4 bases at V and 8 bases at J, with 17 bases between the two ends. The CDR3 here is CASSGTLPTNEAFF. The CDR3 bases are TGTGCCAGCAGTGGAACCCTGCCGACGAACGAAGCTTTCTTT.

The chain combines TRBV5-1 with TRBJ1-6; D is possibly TRBD1 (6 bases). CDR3 length equals 13 residues. V lost 1 base and J lost 9, with 8 bases in between. Per germline, CDR1 SGHRS and CDR2 YFSETQ. Here the CDR3 DNA reads TGCGCCAGCAGCTTGAGGACAGCTTCACCCCTCCACTTT. Its protein is CASSLRTASPLHF.

This clone was counted a single time. The genes are TRBV9 and TRBJ2-5; 8 bases line up with TRBD1. The germline gives CDR1 SGDLS, CDR2 YYNGEE. The CDR3 covers 15 residues. The V and J ends lost 6 bases and 5 bases, in that order; junction bases with no gene match: 12. The CDR3 DNA follows: TGTGCCAGCACCCAAGGGGGCGGGGACAGGGAGACCCAGTACTTC. Translated, it gives CASTQGGGDRETQYF. Full variable domain (outside the CDR3, taken from reference TRBV9 and TRBJ2-5): DSGVTQTPKHLITATGQRVTLRCSPRSGDLSVYWYQQSLDQGLQFLIQYYNGEERAKGNILERFSAQQFPDLHSELNLSSLELGDSALYFCASTQGGGDRETQYFGPGTRLLVL.

This clone was seen only a few times. The V call is TRBV7-2, the J call TRBJ2-3; D is unresolved. In germline, CDR1 is SGHTA, CDR2 FQGNSA. V lost 5 bases and J lost 2, with 17 bases in between. This CDR3 spans 16 amino acids. CDR3 DNA: TGTGCCAGCAGCAAGACCGGGTCCCCCACCACAGATACGCAGTATTTT. Residues: CASSKTGSPTTDTQYF. Using reference TRBV7-2 and TRBJ2-3 for the parts outside the CDR3, the full variable domain is GAGVSQSPSNKVTEKGKDVELRCDPISGHTALYWYRQSLGQGLEFLIYFQGNSAPDKSGLPSDRFSAERTGGSVSTLTIQRTQQEDSAVYLCASSKTGSPTTDTQYFGPGTRLTVL.

In this sample, this clone turned up a few times. The chain couples TRBV27 to TRBJ2-5, with 9 bases identical to TRBD2. CDR1 is MNHEY, CDR2 SMNVEV, per germline (reference sequence). CDR3 length equals 15 residues. V dropped 6 bases and J dropped 5; count of bases not matched to a gene: 10. This chain's CDR3 is CASRTLAGIGETQYF. CDR3 DNA: TGTGCCAGCAGGACGCTAGCGGGGATAGGGGAGACCCAGTACTTC.

The rearrangement links TRBV7-9 to TRBJ2-5, with 7 bases lining up with TRBD1. The DNA end favors TRBJ2-7, so the J call may be wrong. From germline, CDR1 is SEHNR and CDR2 FQNEAQ (reference sequence). CDR3 size: 13 residues. The CDR3 region is CASSLTGNYEQYF. The CDR3 nucleotides read TGTGCCAGCAGCTTGACAGGGAACTACGAGCAGTACTTC.

V gene TRBV4-1 combines with J gene TRBJ1-5, with 7 bases aligning to TRBD1. There are 16 residues in the CDR3. Looked up from germline, CDR1 is MGHRA and CDR2 is YSYEKL. V lost 3 bases and J lost 2; bases outside the gene matches: 7. CDR3 region: CASSQPGQRRNQPQHF. CDR3 sequence (DNA): TGCGCCAGCAGCCAGCCGGGACAGAGACGCAATCAGCCCCAGCATTTT.

Concerning this clone: This sample also contains other DNA sequences that code for the same CDR3. The chain joins TRBV9 to TRBJ2-2; D is unclear. This CDR3 has 13 residues. Germline V gene sequence: CDR1 SGDLS, CDR2 YYNGEE. V was clipped by 0 bases and J by 3 bases, with 3 bases between them. The DNA for the CDR3 is TGTGCCAGCAGCGTAGCCGACACCGGGGAGCTGTTTTTT. This translates into CASSVADTGELFF.

This rearrangement joins TRBV23-1 to TRBJ2-7, with D perhaps matching TRBD2 (6 bases). TRBV23-1 is an ORF, with its function uncertain. With 4 bases removed from V and 3 bases from J, the gap between germline ends came to 13 bases. The CDR3 loop spans 14 amino acids. The CDR3 DNA reads as TGCGCCAGCAGTCGGGAAGGGGACTGCTACGAGCAGTACGTC. Translating it yields CASSREGDCYEQYV.

The chain's CDR3 is CASSVVHRDNEKLFF. CDR3 nucleotides: TGTGCCAGCAGCGTAGTTCACAGAGATAATGAAAAACTGTTTTTT. The chain links TRBV9 to TRBJ1-4; D uncertain. The V end was cut by 0 bases, the J end by 4 bases, with 10 bases between. CDR1 is SGDLS and CDR2 is YYNGEE in the germline V gene. This CDR3 is built from 15 residues.